The rows below give T cell receptor beta chains drawn from one sample of a study of PD-1 blockade in mismatch repair-deficient tumors. Sequenced by immunoSEQ multiplex PCR; TCRdb stores in-frame clones only, minus some. The sample includes tens of thousands of clones, roughly 78% of them seen just once. The material sequenced was peripheral blood, taken 4 weeks after starting pembrolizumab. The origin of the receptors is an adult with mismatch repair-deficient cancer. CDR3s include the opening cysteine and the closing phenylalanine or tryptophan. The order of the fields is J gene, D gene, V gene, clone size, CDR3 length, CDR3 DNA, CDR3 protein. D genes are given only for firm matches. The size of a clone is reported for some rows only, either as once, few or many, or as a class for expanded clones.

J gene: TRBJ2-3; D gene: TRBD2; V gene: TRBV7-9; clone size: few; CDR3 length: 13; CDR3 DNA: TGTGCCAGCATCAGGACTAGGGGCGATACGCAGTATTTT; CDR3 protein: CASIRTRGDTQYF
J gene: TRBJ2-3; D gene: TRBD2; V gene: TRBV15; clone size: few; CDR3 length: 15; CDR3 DNA: TGTGCCACCAGCAACTCGGGAGGCCGCACAGATACGCAGTATTTT; CDR3 protein: CATSNSGGRTDTQYF
J gene: TRBJ2-2; D gene: TRBD2; V gene: TRBV7-3; clone size: NA; CDR3 length: 17; CDR3 DNA: TGTGCCAGCAGCTTAAACGGTCTAGCGGGAGACACCGGGGAGCTGTTTTTT; CDR3 protein: CASSLNGLAGDTGELFF
J gene: TRBJ2-2; D gene: NA; V gene: TRBV29-1; clone size: NA; CDR3 length: 14; CDR3 DNA: TGCAGCTCAATCGCCAGGGCCAACACCGGGGAGCTGTTTTTT; CDR3 protein: CSSIARANTGELFF
J gene: TRBJ2-1; D gene: NA; V gene: TRBV9; clone size: NA; CDR3 length: 15; CDR3 DNA: TGTGCCAGCAGCGCCCCCCCCGCGGTCCTTGATGAGCAGTTCTTC; CDR3 protein: CASSAPPAVLDEQFF
J gene: TRBJ1-1; D gene: TRBD1; V gene: TRBV5-1; clone size: NA; CDR3 length: 13; CDR3 DNA: TGCGCCAGCCGGGGACAGGGGAACACTGAAGCTTTCTTT; CDR3 protein: CASRGQGNTEAFF
J gene: TRBJ2-3; D gene: NA; V gene: TRBV4-1; clone size: NA; CDR3 length: 17; CDR3 DNA: TGCGCCAGCAGCCAAGTGGAGGCGGGAAAATCCACAGATACGCAGTATTTT; CDR3 protein: CASSQVEAGKSTDTQYF
J gene: TRBJ2-7; D gene: NA; V gene: TRBV30; clone size: NA; CDR3 length: 12; CDR3 DNA: TGTGCCTGGAGTGTTTATGAATACGAGCAGTACTTC; CDR3 protein: CAWSVYEYEQYF
J gene: TRBJ2-5; D gene: NA; V gene: TRBV15; clone size: NA; CDR3 length: 14; CDR3 DNA: TGTGCCACCAGCAGAGGCGGACTTCAAGAGACCCAGTACTTC; CDR3 protein: CATSRGGLQETQYF
J gene: TRBJ1-2; D gene: TRBD1; V gene: TRBV7-2; clone size: NA; CDR3 length: 16; CDR3 DNA: TGTGCCAGCAGCACCCGACAGGGGTTAGGCCCGGTTGGCTACACCTTC; CDR3 protein: CASSTRQGLGPVGYTF
J gene: TRBJ2-1; D gene: NA; V gene: TRBV2; clone size: NA; CDR3 length: 13; CDR3 DNA: TGTGCCAGCAGTGTAAGAGGGTACAATGAGCAGTTCTTC; CDR3 protein: CASSVRGYNEQFF
J gene: TRBJ2-3; D gene: NA; V gene: TRBV2; clone size: NA; CDR3 length: 14; CDR3 DNA: TGTGCCAGCAGTGAAACCATACTAGCTTATACGCAGTATTTT; CDR3 protein: CASSETILAYTQYF
J gene: TRBJ1-1; D gene: NA; V gene: TRBV6-5; clone size: NA; CDR3 length: 12; CDR3 DNA: TGTGCCAGCGTGGGGGCGAACACTGAAGCTTTCTTT; CDR3 protein: CASVGANTEAFF
J gene: TRBJ2-7; D gene: TRBD2; V gene: TRBV6-6; clone size: NA; CDR3 length: 12; CDR3 DNA: TGTGCCAGCCTTTCTAGCGGGGACGAGCAGTACTTC; CDR3 protein: CASLSSGDEQYF
J gene: TRBJ1-1; D gene: NA; V gene: TRBV4-2; clone size: once; CDR3 length: 17; CDR3 DNA: TGTGCCAGCAGCCAAGAAGGAGGTGGGGGGGTGAACACTGAAGCTTTCTTT; CDR3 protein: CASSQEGGGGVNTEAFF
J gene: TRBJ2-5; D gene: TRBD2; V gene: TRBV5-6; clone size: NA; CDR3 length: 13; CDR3 DNA: TGTGCCAGCACCCCGGGACTAGCGGGAGCCCAGTACTTC; CDR3 protein: CASTPGLAGAQYF
J gene: TRBJ1-5; D gene: NA; V gene: TRBV19; clone size: once; CDR3 length: 16; CDR3 DNA: TGTGCCAGTAGTATAGAGAGACGGATTACCAATCAGCCCCAGCATTTT; CDR3 protein: CASSIERRITNQPQHF
J gene: TRBJ2-1; D gene: NA; V gene: TRBV5-1; clone size: NA; CDR3 length: 16; CDR3 DNA: TGCGCCAGCAGCTTGGATTTGAGTCCCTCCTACAATGAGCAGTTCTTC; CDR3 protein: CASSLDLSPSYNEQFF
J gene: TRBJ2-3; D gene: NA; V gene: TRBV5-1; clone size: NA; CDR3 length: 16; CDR3 DNA: TGCGCCAGCAGCTTGAGGGCAGGGTCTAGCACAGATACGCAGTATTTT; CDR3 protein: CASSLRAGSSTDTQYF
J gene: TRBJ2-1; D gene: NA; V gene: TRBV4-2; clone size: NA; CDR3 length: 14; CDR3 DNA: TGTGCCAGCAGCCAAGAGGACAGCTACAATGAGCAGTTCTTC; CDR3 protein: CASSQEDSYNEQFF
J gene: TRBJ1-1; D gene: TRBD1; V gene: TRBV2; clone size: NA; CDR3 length: 14; CDR3 DNA: TGTGCCAGCAGTGAATTGGGACAGGGGCCTGAAGCTTTCTTT; CDR3 protein: CASSELGQGPEAFF
J gene: TRBJ1-5; D gene: TRBD1; V gene: TRBV5-5; clone size: NA; CDR3 length: 16; CDR3 DNA: TGTGCCAGCAGCCCTCTCCCGGGACAGGGCGATCAGCCCCAGCATTTT; CDR3 protein: CASSPLPGQGDQPQHF
J gene: TRBJ2-3; D gene: TRBD1; V gene: TRBV10-1; clone size: NA; CDR3 length: 13; CDR3 DNA: TGCGCCACCGGACCTGACAGGGGGAATACGCAGTATTTT; CDR3 protein: CATGPDRGNTQYF
J gene: TRBJ2-7; D gene: TRBD1; V gene: TRBV18; clone size: NA; CDR3 length: 15; CDR3 DNA: TGTGCCAGCTCACCTGCGGACAGGACCTCCTACGAGCAGTACTTC; CDR3 protein: CASSPADRTSYEQYF
J gene: TRBJ2-7; D gene: TRBD2; V gene: TRBV6-5; clone size: NA; CDR3 length: 15; CDR3 DNA: TGTGCCAGCAGTCCGGGGACTAGCTCTCAGGACGAGCAGTACTTC; CDR3 protein: CASSPGTSSQDEQYF
J gene: TRBJ1-1; D gene: NA; V gene: TRBV19; clone size: NA; CDR3 length: 13; CDR3 DNA: TGTGCCAGTACCCCTCACGGGGGCACTGAAGCTTTCTTT; CDR3 protein: CASTPHGGTEAFF
J gene: TRBJ1-2; D gene: NA; V gene: TRBV11-3; clone size: NA; CDR3 length: 13; CDR3 DNA: TGTGCCAGCAGCTTATATTCGAACTATGGCTACACCTTC; CDR3 protein: CASSLYSNYGYTF
J gene: TRBJ2-1; D gene: NA; V gene: TRBV19; clone size: NA; CDR3 length: 13; CDR3 DNA: TGTGCCAGTAGTATAGCAGCGATGAATGAGCAGTTCTTC; CDR3 protein: CASSIAAMNEQFF
J gene: TRBJ2-1; D gene: TRBD2; V gene: TRBV9; clone size: NA; CDR3 length: 16; CDR3 DNA: TGTGCCAGCAGCGTAGCCGGAGCGGGAGGGGTTGATGAGCAGTTCTTC; CDR3 protein: CASSVAGAGGVDEQFF
J gene: TRBJ2-7; D gene: TRBD1; V gene: TRBV5-6; clone size: NA; CDR3 length: 13; CDR3 DNA: TGTGCCAGCAGCACGGGACAGGTCTACGAGCAGTACTTC; CDR3 protein: CASSTGQVYEQYF
J gene: TRBJ1-1; D gene: NA; V gene: TRBV5-1; clone size: once; CDR3 length: 14; CDR3 DNA: TGCGCCAGCAGGCCCGGGACGGCGAACACTGAAGCTTTCTTT; CDR3 protein: CASRPGTANTEAFF
J gene: TRBJ1-1; D gene: NA; V gene: TRBV30; clone size: NA; CDR3 length: 15; CDR3 DNA: TGTGCCTGGAGCCTCAAAGCGGGGTTGAACACTGAAGCTTTCTTT; CDR3 protein: CAWSLKAGLNTEAFF
J gene: TRBJ2-7; D gene: NA; V gene: TRBV14; clone size: NA; CDR3 length: 19; CDR3 DNA: TGTGCCAGCAGCCAAATGGGGGCGGGTGCCCCGACCCCATCCTACGAGCAGTACTTC; CDR3 protein: CASSQMGAGAPTPSYEQYF
J gene: TRBJ1-4; D gene: NA; V gene: TRBV9; clone size: NA; CDR3 length: 14; CDR3 DNA: TGTGCCAGCGCGCCGGGGCCCTGGGAGGCAAAACTGTTTTTT; CDR3 protein: CASAPGPWEAKLFF
J gene: TRBJ2-7; D gene: TRBD1; V gene: TRBV27; clone size: NA; CDR3 length: 14; CDR3 DNA: TGTGCCAGCCGACAGGGGGGATTTGGCTACGAGCAGTACTTC; CDR3 protein: CASRQGGFGYEQYF
J gene: TRBJ2-1; D gene: TRBD2; V gene: TRBV4-2; clone size: NA; CDR3 length: 16; CDR3 DNA: TGTGCCAGCAGCCAAGTGGGCGCGGGAGGGGGAAATGAGCAGTTCTTC; CDR3 protein: CASSQVGAGGGNEQFF
J gene: TRBJ2-7; D gene: TRBD2; V gene: TRBV11-3; clone size: NA; CDR3 length: 15; CDR3 DNA: TGTGCCAGCAGCGTCACTAGCGGGAGCTCCTACGAGCAGTACTTC; CDR3 protein: CASSVTSGSSYEQYF
J gene: TRBJ1-4; D gene: NA; V gene: TRBV27; clone size: NA; CDR3 length: 14; CDR3 DNA: TGTGCCAGCAGCAAGACCTCAGCGGATGAAAAACTGTTTTTT; CDR3 protein: CASSKTSADEKLFF
J gene: TRBJ2-1; D gene: NA; V gene: TRBV28; clone size: NA; CDR3 length: 17; CDR3 DNA: TGTGCCAGCAGTCCTAGGGTGGCGGGAATCTCTGCCGATGAGCAGTTCTTC; CDR3 protein: CASSPRVAGISADEQFF
J gene: TRBJ1-5; D gene: NA; V gene: TRBV19; clone size: NA; CDR3 length: 15; CDR3 DNA: TGTGCCAGTAGTAGGGCTAGAGGGAGCAATCAGCCCCAGCATTTT; CDR3 protein: CASSRARGSNQPQHF
J gene: TRBJ2-3; D gene: TRBD1; V gene: TRBV2; clone size: NA; CDR3 length: 15; CDR3 DNA: TGTGCCAGCAGTGATCGACAGGGAATCACAGATACGCAGTATTTT; CDR3 protein: CASSDRQGITDTQYF
J gene: TRBJ1-2; D gene: NA; V gene: TRBV7-9; clone size: few; CDR3 length: 13; CDR3 DNA: TGTGCCAGCAGCTTATCGGGGCAGGGAGGCTACACCTTC; CDR3 protein: CASSLSGQGGYTF
J gene: TRBJ2-7; D gene: TRBD2; V gene: TRBV4-1; clone size: NA; CDR3 length: 15; CDR3 DNA: TGCGCCAGCAGAGTAGCGGGAGGGCAGGCCTACGAGCAGTACTTC; CDR3 protein: CASRVAGGQAYEQYF
J gene: TRBJ2-1; D gene: NA; V gene: TRBV7-8; clone size: NA; CDR3 length: 15; CDR3 DNA: TGTGCCAGCAGCTTAGTTCGGGGGACCTACAATGAGCAGTTCTTC; CDR3 protein: CASSLVRGTYNEQFF
J gene: TRBJ2-7; D gene: NA; V gene: TRBV7-9; clone size: NA; CDR3 length: 13; CDR3 DNA: TGTGCCAGCGCCCCCACAGGGAGGAACGAGCAGTACTTC; CDR3 protein: CASAPTGRNEQYF
J gene: TRBJ2-3; D gene: TRBD2; V gene: TRBV7-2; clone size: NA; CDR3 length: 15; CDR3 DNA: TGTGCCAGCAGCTTAACTAGCGGATACACAGATACGCAGTATTTT; CDR3 protein: CASSLTSGYTDTQYF
J gene: TRBJ1-1; D gene: NA; V gene: TRBV29-1; clone size: NA; CDR3 length: 13; CDR3 DNA: TGCAGCGTTGAAGAACCCCGGAACACTGAAGCTTTCTTT; CDR3 protein: CSVEEPRNTEAFF
J gene: TRBJ2-1; D gene: TRBD1; V gene: TRBV7-3; clone size: NA; CDR3 length: 15; CDR3 DNA: TGTGCCAGCAGCTTAACCGGGACAGGGTACAATGAGCAGTTCTTC; CDR3 protein: CASSLTGTGYNEQFF